The 16 T cell receptor beta chains below all came from one sample that was sequenced in a study of blood T cell repertoires in COVID-19. Data came from immunoSEQ multiplex PCR; TCRdb stores just in-frame clones and leaves some out. This sample has some 260,000 clones, with around 82% found just once. The source material was peripheral blood. The receptors were gathered from a woman of 80 years or more with active or convalescent COVID-19.

The chain carries TRBV5-1 and TRBJ2-1; 7 bases line up with TRBD2. The CDR3 has 16 residues. Germline V gene data show CDR1 as SGHRS and CDR2 as YFSETQ. V shed 3 bases, J shed 0 bases, and the junction held 6 bases outside the gene matches. CDR3 in amino acids: CASSYRDYSSYNEQFF. The CDR3 DNA follows: TGCGCCAGCAGCTATAGGGACTATAGCTCCTACAATGAGCAGTTCTTC.

The genes are TRBV11-2 and TRBJ1-1; no reliable D call. This CDR3 has 11 residues. Germline-derived CDR1 and CDR2 are SGHAT and FQNNGV. The V end lost 5 bases, the J end lost 8 bases, and 9 bases lay between the germline ends. The chain's CDR3 is CASSLVREAFF. CDR3 DNA sequence: TGTGCCAGCAGCCTCGTGAGAGAAGCTTTCTTT.

This rearrangement joins TRBV18 to TRBJ2-7; 8 nucleotides align to TRBD2. The CDR3 has 16 residues. V lost 3 bases, J lost 3 bases, and 10 bases stayed unmatched. The germline CDR1 and CDR2 sequences are KGHSH and LQKENI. The CDR3 DNA sequence: TGTGCCAGCTCACCTTACGGGGGGGCCATAGACTACGAGCAGTACTTC. Protein sequence: CASSPYGGAIDYEQYF.

The V call is TRBV11-2, the J call TRBJ2-5, with D unclear. Per germline, CDR1 SGHAT and CDR2 FQNNGV. This CDR3 is 14 amino acids long. The V gene lost 5 bases and the J gene lost 9 bases, with 19 bases spanning the gap. The CDR3 is CASSLSRLRQAQYF. The CDR3 bases are TGTGCCAGCAGCCTGAGCAGGTTAAGGCAGGCCCAGTACTTC.

The V call is TRBV30, the J call TRBJ1-1; a possible D gene is TRBD1 (6 bases). The CDR3 has 15 amino acids. Germline lookup yields CDR1 GTSNPN and CDR2 SVGIG (reference sequence). Trimming removed 3 bases at V and 5 bases at J, with 19 bases between. The CDR3 is CAWRGLGQFGTEAFF. The DNA of the CDR3 is TGTGCCTGGAGAGGACTCGGACAGTTTGGGACTGAAGCTTTCTTT.

This clone appeared a few times. The chain combines TRBV7-7 with TRBJ2-3, with TRBD1 identical over 7 bases. Germline CDR1 is SSHAT and CDR2 is FNYEAQ (reference sequence). V was clipped by 2 bases and J by 4 bases; unmatched bases: 3. The CDR3 length is 14 residues. CDR3 DNA sequence: TGTGCCAGCAGCTTAAGCCAGGGGGCAGATACGCAGTATTTT. Its translation: CASSLSQGADTQYF.

Notes on this clone: Distinct nucleotide sequences in the sample also encode this CDR3. CDR3 amino acids: CSASQYNEQFF. Here the CDR3 DNA reads TGCAGTGCTAGTCAGTACAATGAGCAGTTCTTC. The chain couples TRBV20-1 to TRBJ2-1; D is unresolved. The V and J ends lost 3 bases and 4 bases respectively, with 4 bases between them. The germline CDR1 and CDR2 sequences are DFQATT and SNEGSKA (reference sequence). This CDR3 spans 11 amino acids.

This chain connects TRBV7-9 to TRBJ2-5, with a weak D call TRBD1 (6 bases). CDR1 and CDR2 from the germline V gene are SEHNR and FQNEAQ (reference sequence). V lost 7 bases and J 1 base, leaving 16 bases between the germline ends. This CDR3 is 15 amino acids long. The CDR3 sequence is CASTQGVGAQETQYF. In nucleotides, the CDR3 is TGTGCCAGCACTCAAGGCGTGGGGGCCCAAGAGACCCAGTACTTC. Full variable domain (rest looked up from reference TRBV7-9 and TRBJ2-5): DTGVSQNPRHKITKRGQNVTFRCDPISEHNRLYWYRQTLGQGPEFLTYFQNEAQLEKSRLLSDRFSAERPKGSFSTLEIQRTEQGDSAMYLCASTQGVGAQETQYFGPGTRLLVL.

The chain uses TRBV18 and TRBJ2-2; 7 positions agree with TRBD1. V gave up 6 bases and J gave up 1 base; unmatched junction bases: 5. The CDR3 sequence is 15 residues long. CDR1 and CDR2 (germline): KGHSH, LQKENI. The CDR3 loop is CASSRQGGNTGELFF. In DNA, the CDR3 is TGTGCCAGCTCCCGACAGGGTGGGAACACCGGGGAGCTGTTTTTT.

The V gene is TRBV28, the J gene TRBJ2-7, with 7 positions matching TRBD2. The ends lost 6 bases at V and 2 bases at J; junction bases unmatched: 13. The CDR3 sequence is 16 residues long. Germline loops: CDR1 MDHEN, CDR2 SYDVKM. CDR3 protein: CASSPSGTQHTYEQYF. DNA for the CDR3: TGTGCCAGCAGCCCCAGCGGGACGCAACACACCTACGAGCAGTACTTC.

V and J are TRBV7-2 and TRBJ2-3; perhaps TRBD2 as D (7 bases). The V end lost 6 bases, the J end lost 3 bases, and 28 bases lay between the germline ends. There are 19 residues in the CDR3. Germline CDR1 SGHTA, CDR2 FQGNSA. As DNA, the CDR3 is TGTGCCAGCAGTAAAACCGGTGGGGGGGCCGGATTTAGAACAGATACGCAGTATTTT. Amino acids: CASSKTGGGAGFRTDTQYF.

The chain joins TRBV28 to TRBJ2-2; perhaps TRBD2 as D (6 bases). The CDR3 is 16 amino acids. CDR1 MDHEN and CDR2 SYDVKM come from the germline V gene. V was pared by 4 bases and J by 7 bases, with 19 bases between. The CDR3 DNA reads TGTGCCAGCAGTTGGGCTTACCGGGGGACTGGCGGGGAGCTGTTTTTT. Amino acid sequence: CASSWAYRGTGGELFF.

V and J are TRBV28 and TRBJ1-1; D perhaps matches TRBD1 (5 bases). The ends were cut back, 3 bases at V and 5 bases at J, with 16 bases in the middle. CDR3 length equals 15 residues. Germline loops: CDR1 MDHEN, CDR2 SYDVKM. CDR3 protein: CASSLVNAEGTEAFF. CDR3 bases: TGTGCCAGCAGTTTGGTCAACGCGGAGGGGACTGAAGCTTTCTTT.

This clone was picked up one time. This specimen includes other DNA sequences encoding the same CDR3. The V gene is TRBV5-1, the J gene TRBJ1-5; perhaps TRBD1 as D (6 bases). Germline V lookup: CDR1 SGHRS, CDR2 YFSETQ. V was trimmed by 0 bases and J by 4 bases, leaving 11 bases between them. The CDR3 has 15 residues. The CDR3 sequence: CASSLGDTGNQPQHF. CDR3 sequence (DNA): TGCGCCAGCAGCTTGGGGGACACGGGAAATCAGCCCCAGCATTTT.

The CDR3 sequence is CASSPGQSNLNEKLFF. In DNA, the CDR3 is TGTGCCAGCAGCCCGGGACAGAGTAATCTTAATGAAAAACTGTTTTTT. The chain employs TRBV9 and TRBJ1-4; 7 bases agree with TRBD1. CDR1 is SGDLS, CDR2 YYNGEE, per germline. The CDR3 runs 16 residues. V lost 4 bases and J lost 4; bases outside the gene matches: 10. The full variable domain, in which reference TRBV9 and TRBJ1-4 provide the parts outside the CDR3, is DSGVTQTPKHLITATGQRVTLRCSPRSGDLSVYWYQQSLDQGLQFLIQYYNGEERAKGNILERFSAQQFPDLHSELNLSSLELGDSALYFCASSPGQSNLNEKLFFGSGTQLSVL.

The rearrangement uses TRBV5-4 and TRBJ2-3, with TRBD1 as a possible D gene (5 bases). Germline loops: CDR1 SGHNT, CDR2 YYREEE (reference sequence). The CDR3 extends over 15 amino acids. V lost 1 base, J lost 2 bases, and 11 bases lay in between. CDR3 nucleotide sequence: TGTGCCAGCAGCTTGCAGGGTTCCAACACAGATACGCAGTATTTT. The encoded protein is CASSLQGSNTDTQYF.